This is a list of T cell receptor beta chains from one sample in a study of OX40 agonist ivuxolimab in advanced cancers. The method was immunoSEQ multiplex PCR; TCRdb's version includes in-frame clones alone and lacks a portion of them. The sample records around 30,000 clones, 74% being singletons. The source material was CD4+ or CD8+ T cells sorted from blood, sampled in a trial of the OX40 agonist ivuxolimab. The source is an adult with an advanced solid tumor such as melanoma, head and neck, liver or kidney cancer. The CDR3 runs from the conserved cysteine through the conserved F or W. A D gene is named only where the DNA matches it firmly. The listing skips clone size in some rows; elsewhere it reads once, few, many or a size class.

j_call d_call clone_size v_call cdr3_nt cdr3_aa
TRBJ1-1 . once TRBV2 TGTGCCAGTAATCGGAGGGACACTGAAGCTTTCTTT CASNRRDTEAFF
TRBJ1-2 . . TRBV7-2 TGTGCCAGCAGCATGGGGTACTATGGCTACACCTTC CASSMGYYGYTF
TRBJ1-4 . . TRBV27 TGTGCCAGCAGTCCATACAGTGGGGGTAGGGAAAAACTGTTTTTT CASSPYSGGREKLFF
TRBJ2-2 . . TRBV29-1 TGCAGCGTAGGAACCGGGGAGCTGTTTTTT CSVGTGELFF
TRBJ1-2 TRBD1 . TRBV7-2 TGTGCCAGCAGCTTAAGCCAGGGGGTTAACTATGGCTACACCTTC CASSLSQGVNYGYTF
TRBJ2-5 TRBD2 few TRBV10-3 TGTGCCATCAGTGAGTCCGGACTAGCGGGGGGAAGGAAAGAGACCCAGTACTTC CAISESGLAGGRKETQYF
TRBJ1-3 . . TRBV29-1 TGCAGCGTTGAGCGTGGGTCCGGGTCGCTATCGGGAAACACCATATATTTT CSVERGSGSLSGNTIYF
TRBJ2-3 . once TRBV28 TGTGCCAGCAGCCACGGGACGGGGTCGGGAGATACGCAGTATTTT CASSHGTGSGDTQYF
TRBJ2-1 . . TRBV5-1 TGCGCCAGCAGCTTGTCGTTAGGGGGTGAGCAGTTCTTC CASSLSLGGEQFF
TRBJ1-1 . . TRBV20-1 TGCAGTGCCATTAGGGCCGGTGAAGCTTTCTTT CSAIRAGEAFF
TRBJ1-2 TRBD1 . TRBV2 TGTGCCAGCAGTGAGGGACAGTTTGGCTACACCTTC CASSEGQFGYTF
TRBJ2-7 . once TRBV6-1 TGTGCCAGCAGTGAAAACCTTCGGGAGCAGTACTTC CASSENLREQYF
TRBJ2-2 . . TRBV9 TGTGCCAGCAGCGTTTCGGTCGGGAACACCGGGGAGCTGTTTTTT CASSVSVGNTGELFF
TRBJ2-2 . medium-sized TRBV10-3 TGTGCCATCAGGCCAAAAAGGGGCTTAGCGAACACCGGGGAGCTGTTTTTT CAIRPKRGLANTGELFF
TRBJ1-5 . . TRBV23-1 TGCGCCAGCAGTAAACCGCCTACAGGGCCCCGGGATCAGCCCCAGCATTTT CASSKPPTGPRDQPQHF
TRBJ1-5 . . TRBV5-4 TGTGCCAGCAGCTGGATATGGAGCAATCAGCCCCAGCATTTT CASSWIWSNQPQHF
TRBJ1-1 . . TRBV20-1 TGCAGTGTCATGCGGAACACTGAAGCTTTCTTT CSVMRNTEAFF
TRBJ2-3 . . TRBV5-1 TGCGCCAGCAGCCCCGAGGGACGGAGAAGCACAGATACGCAGTATTTT CASSPEGRRSTDTQYF
TRBJ1-2 TRBD1 . TRBV18 TGTGCCAGCTCACCTACAGGGGCCCGTGACTTGTACGGCTACACCTTC CASSPTGARDLYGYTF
TRBJ1-6 . . TRBV4-2 TGTGCCAGCAGCGAGGGGAATAATAATTCACCCCTCCACTTT CASSEGNNNSPLHF
TRBJ2-1 . . TRBV28 TGTGCCAGCAGTTCTTGGGAGCAGTTCTTC CASSSWEQFF
TRBJ1-6 TRBD1 few TRBV6-4 TGTGCCAGCAGCCGGACAGGGGAGGATTCACCCCTCCACTTT CASSRTGEDSPLHF
TRBJ1-1 . . TRBV27 TGTGCCAGCAAACGAAACACTGAAGCTTTCTTT CASKRNTEAFF
TRBJ1-2 . . TRBV27 TGTGCCAGCAGCTACAGCAGTGTTGGTTATGGCTACACCTTC CASSYSSVGYGYTF
TRBJ1-2 . . TRBV6-5 TGTGCCAGCAGTCAGTCTACAGGGTTCTATGGCTACACCTTC CASSQSTGFYGYTF
TRBJ1-1 . . TRBV6-4 TGTGCCAGCACCCCGACAGCCGAAGCTTTCTTT CASTPTAEAFF
TRBJ1-1 . few TRBV5-1 TGCGCCAGCAGCAGGGGTTGGAACACTGAAGCTTTCTTT CASSRGWNTEAFF
TRBJ1-1 . . TRBV29-1 TGCAGCGTTGAGGGGGCCGGCACTGAAGCTTTCTTT CSVEGAGTEAFF
TRBJ2-7 . . TRBV11-2 TGTGCCAGCAGCCCAACAGGGGGGGACGAGCAGTACTTC CASSPTGGDEQYF
TRBJ2-3 TRBD2 few TRBV7-2 TGTGCCAGCAGCCCCAGCGGGGGGAGGGCAGATACGCAGTATTTT CASSPSGGRADTQYF
TRBJ2-2 . few TRBV27 TGTGCCAGCAGTTTATGGGGTACCGGGGAGCTGTTTTTT CASSLWGTGELFF
TRBJ2-7 TRBD2 . TRBV29-1 TGCAGCGTGGAGCGGGGGCCCTACGAGCAGTACTTC CSVERGPYEQYF
TRBJ2-3 . . TRBV6-1 TGTGCCAGCAGAACAGGAAGCCTTAGCACAGATACGCAGTATTTT CASRTGSLSTDTQYF
TRBJ2-1 . . TRBV5-1 TGCGCCAGCAGCTTGAGGACTGAATACAATGAGCAGTTCTTC CASSLRTEYNEQFF
TRBJ2-3 . . TRBV4-1 TGCGCCAGCAGCCCCCGAGGGGTGTTAAATACGCAGTATTTT CASSPRGVLNTQYF
TRBJ2-5 . . TRBV7-2 TGTGCCAGCAGCTTAAGTGTCCAGGAGACCCAGTACTTC CASSLSVQETQYF
TRBJ2-1 . . TRBV9 TGTGCCAGCAGCGCAGGACTCTACAATGAGCAGTTCTTC CASSAGLYNEQFF
TRBJ1-3 . . TRBV19 TGTGCCAGTAGTCCCTCCGGGGTAACAGGTGGAAACACCATATATTTT CASSPSGVTGGNTIYF
TRBJ2-7 TRBD1 . TRBV30 TGTGCCTGGAGTGTTACAGGACAGGGGGACTACGAGCAGTACTTC CAWSVTGQGDYEQYF
TRBJ2-5 . . TRBV5-1 TGCGCCAGCAGCCCCCGGGTCTTGGGGGAGACCCAGTACTTC CASSPRVLGETQYF
TRBJ2-7 TRBD2 . TRBV9 TGTGCCAGCAGCGTAGATCTAGCGGGGTGGCAGTACTTC CASSVDLAGWQYF
TRBJ2-2 . . TRBV19 TGTGCCAGTACCAGAAGGGGGAAAGACACCGGGGAGCTGTTTTTT CASTRRGKDTGELFF
TRBJ2-1 TRBD2 . TRBV19 TGTGCCAGTAGTATAGATCGCTTAGCGGGGGTGGACAATGAGCAGTTCTTC CASSIDRLAGVDNEQFF
TRBJ1-3 . . TRBV19 TGTGCCAGTAGTTGGTCCAGACAGAGCTCTGGAAACACCATATATTTT CASSWSRQSSGNTIYF
TRBJ1-6 . . TRBV5-1 TGCGCCAGCAGCTTGGCGACAAATCTCAATTCACCCCTCCACTTT CASSLATNLNSPLHF
TRBJ1-2 . . TRBV5-1 TGCGCCAGCAGCTTGGACAGGTCCTATGGCTACACCTTC CASSLDRSYGYTF
TRBJ1-1 . . TRBV15 TGTGCCACCAGCAGGACTAACAGGGAAGCTTTCTTT CATSRTNREAFF
TRBJ1-5 . . TRBV19 TGTGCCAGTAGTAGGTCAGGGGATACCCTTAGCAATCAGCCCCAGCATTTT CASSRSGDTLSNQPQHF
TRBJ1-2 . . TRBV6-1 TGTGCCAGCAGTGTCAGTAGGCTCTATGGCTACACCTTC CASSVSRLYGYTF